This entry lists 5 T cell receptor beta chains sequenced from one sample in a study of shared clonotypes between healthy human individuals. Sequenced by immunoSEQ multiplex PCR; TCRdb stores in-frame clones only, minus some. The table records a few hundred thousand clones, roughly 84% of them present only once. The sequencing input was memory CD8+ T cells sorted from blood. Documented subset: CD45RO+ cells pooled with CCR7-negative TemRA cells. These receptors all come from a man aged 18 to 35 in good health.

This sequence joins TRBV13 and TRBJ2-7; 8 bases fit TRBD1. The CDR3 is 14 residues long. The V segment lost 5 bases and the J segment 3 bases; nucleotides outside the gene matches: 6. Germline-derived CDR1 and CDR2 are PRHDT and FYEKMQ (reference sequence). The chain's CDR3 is CASSLSGTGYEQYF. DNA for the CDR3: TGTGCCAGCAGCCTGTCCGGGACAGGCTACGAGCAGTACTTC.

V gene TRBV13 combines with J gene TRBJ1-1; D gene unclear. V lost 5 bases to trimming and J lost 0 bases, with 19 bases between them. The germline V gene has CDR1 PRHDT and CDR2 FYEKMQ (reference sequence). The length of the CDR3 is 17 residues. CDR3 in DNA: TGTGCCAGCAGCCCATTCGGCGGGTCCGAGGTGAACACTGAAGCTTTCTTT. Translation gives CASSPFGGSEVNTEAFF.

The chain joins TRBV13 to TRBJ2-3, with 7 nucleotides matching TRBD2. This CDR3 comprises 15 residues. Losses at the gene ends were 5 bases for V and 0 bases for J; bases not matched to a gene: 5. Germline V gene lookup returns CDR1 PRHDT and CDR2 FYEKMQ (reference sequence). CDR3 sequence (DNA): TGTGCCAGCAGCCCGGGAGGAACTAGCACAGATACGCAGTATTTT. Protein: CASSPGGTSTDTQYF.

This chain's CDR3 is CASSLGSNGKEYF. DNA of the CDR3: TGTGCCAGCAGCTTGGGGTCTAATGGGAAAGAGTACTTC. V usage is TRBV5-6 and J usage is TRBJ2-7, with D uncertain. Germline V lookup: CDR1 SGHDT, CDR2 YYEEEE. The CDR3 loop spans 13 amino acids. The ends were cut back, 0 bases at V and 11 bases at J, with 15 bases in the middle.

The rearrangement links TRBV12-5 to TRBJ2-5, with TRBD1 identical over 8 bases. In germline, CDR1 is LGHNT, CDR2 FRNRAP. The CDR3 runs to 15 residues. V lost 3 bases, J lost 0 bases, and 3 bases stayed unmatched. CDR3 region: CASGFGQGNQETQYF. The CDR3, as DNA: TGTGCTAGTGGTTTCGGACAGGGAAACCAAGAGACCCAGTACTTC.